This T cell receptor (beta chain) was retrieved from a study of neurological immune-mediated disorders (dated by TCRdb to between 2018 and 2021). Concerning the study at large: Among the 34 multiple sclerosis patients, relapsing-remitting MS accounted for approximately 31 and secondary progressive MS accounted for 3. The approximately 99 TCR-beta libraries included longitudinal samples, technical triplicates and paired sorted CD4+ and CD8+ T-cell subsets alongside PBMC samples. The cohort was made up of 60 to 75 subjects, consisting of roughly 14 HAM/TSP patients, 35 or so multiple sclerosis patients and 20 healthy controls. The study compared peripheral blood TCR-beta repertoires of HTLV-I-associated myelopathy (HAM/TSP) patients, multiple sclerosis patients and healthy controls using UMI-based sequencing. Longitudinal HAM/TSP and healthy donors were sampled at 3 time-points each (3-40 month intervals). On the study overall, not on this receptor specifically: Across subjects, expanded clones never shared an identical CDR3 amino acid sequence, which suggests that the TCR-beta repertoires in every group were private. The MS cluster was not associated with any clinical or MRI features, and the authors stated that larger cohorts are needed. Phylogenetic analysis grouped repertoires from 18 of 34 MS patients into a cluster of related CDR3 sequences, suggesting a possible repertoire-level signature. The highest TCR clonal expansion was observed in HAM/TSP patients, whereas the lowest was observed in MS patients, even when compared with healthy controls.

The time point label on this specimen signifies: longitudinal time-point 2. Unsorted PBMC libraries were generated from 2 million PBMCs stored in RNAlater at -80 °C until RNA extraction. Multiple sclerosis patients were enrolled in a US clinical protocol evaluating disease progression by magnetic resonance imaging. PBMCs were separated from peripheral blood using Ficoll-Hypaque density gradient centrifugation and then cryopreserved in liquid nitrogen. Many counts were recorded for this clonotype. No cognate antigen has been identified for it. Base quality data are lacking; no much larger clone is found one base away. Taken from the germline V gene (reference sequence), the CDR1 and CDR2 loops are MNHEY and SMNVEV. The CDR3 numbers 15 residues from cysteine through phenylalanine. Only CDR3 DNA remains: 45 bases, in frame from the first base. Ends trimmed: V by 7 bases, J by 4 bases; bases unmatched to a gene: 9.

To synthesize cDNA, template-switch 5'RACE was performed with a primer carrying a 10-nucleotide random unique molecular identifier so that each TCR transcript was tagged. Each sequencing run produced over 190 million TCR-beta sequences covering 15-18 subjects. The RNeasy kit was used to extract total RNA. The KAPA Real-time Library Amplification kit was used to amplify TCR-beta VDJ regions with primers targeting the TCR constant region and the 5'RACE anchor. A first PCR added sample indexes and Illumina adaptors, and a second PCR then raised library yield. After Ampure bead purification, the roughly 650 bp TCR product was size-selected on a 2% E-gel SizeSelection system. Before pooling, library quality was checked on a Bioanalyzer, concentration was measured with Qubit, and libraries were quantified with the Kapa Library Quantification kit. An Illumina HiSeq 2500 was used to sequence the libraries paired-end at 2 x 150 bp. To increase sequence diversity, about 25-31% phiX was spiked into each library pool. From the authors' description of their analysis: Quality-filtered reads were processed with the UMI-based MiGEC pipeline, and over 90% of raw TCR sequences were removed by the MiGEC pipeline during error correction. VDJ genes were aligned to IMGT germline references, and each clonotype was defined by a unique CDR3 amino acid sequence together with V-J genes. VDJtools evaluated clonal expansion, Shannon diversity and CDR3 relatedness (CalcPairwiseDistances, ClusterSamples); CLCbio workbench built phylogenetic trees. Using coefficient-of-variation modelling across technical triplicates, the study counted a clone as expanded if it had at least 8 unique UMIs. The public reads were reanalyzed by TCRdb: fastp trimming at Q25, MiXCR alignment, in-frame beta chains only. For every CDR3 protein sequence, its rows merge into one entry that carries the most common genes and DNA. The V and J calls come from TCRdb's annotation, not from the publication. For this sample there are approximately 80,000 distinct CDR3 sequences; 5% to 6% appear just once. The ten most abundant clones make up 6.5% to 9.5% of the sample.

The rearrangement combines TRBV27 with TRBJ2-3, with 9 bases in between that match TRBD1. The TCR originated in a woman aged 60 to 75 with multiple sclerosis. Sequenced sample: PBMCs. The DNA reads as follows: TGTGCCAGCAATCTTATGGACAGGGGTCCAGATACGCAGTATTTT. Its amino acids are CASNLMDRGPDTQYF.